What follows describes a single T cell receptor beta chain. This specimen comes from a study of blood T cell repertoires in COVID-19. Study in general: The origin of the acute and convalescent COVID-19 samples was the United States, Italy and Spain. From T cells, B-cell-depleted T cells, or PBMCs came the material, which was cDNA or gDNA.

Losses at the gene ends were 6 bases for V and 1 base for J; bases not matched to a gene: 5. CDR3 size: 15 residues. Germline V gene data show CDR1 as LNHDA and CDR2 as SQIVND (reference sequence). In the source study's methods: Scientists estimated how many nucleated cells there were by amplifying reference gene primers. The repertoire was sequenced with immunoSEQ multiplex PCR; TCRdb's copy has only in-frame clones and lacks some. V and J calls and clone size follow that table, whereas D and trimming were derived from the DNA. The profile shows nearly 50,000 clones, under 90% of them singletons. The sequencing input was peripheral blood. The clonotype was recovered from a woman aged 55-69 years with acute or convalescent COVID-19. The chain recombines TRBV19 with TRBJ2-3; 9 bases align to TRBD1. The CDR3 loop reads CASRDRDRGTDTQYF. CDR3 DNA sequence: TGTGCCAGTAGGGACCGGGACAGGGGCACAGATACGCAGTATTTT.